A selection of T cell receptor beta chains follows, all from one sample in a study of blood T cell repertoires in COVID-19. Repertoires were generated with immunoSEQ multiplex PCR, while TCRdb's copy carries only in-frame clones and drops some. The table records hundreds of thousands of clones, approximately 90% of them present only once. The sample taken for sequencing was PBMCs or T cells enriched from blood (not recorded which). All receptors derive from a woman in her 40s with acute COVID-19. Both conserved end residues are part of each CDR3. D genes are given only for firm matches. A row's size may be missing; if present it is once, few, many or a size class.

- TRBJ1-3 - TRBV9 CASSVAEAGNTIYF TGTGCCAGCAGCGTAGCAGAGGCTGGAAACACCATATATTTT
- TRBJ2-4 TRBD2 TRBV5-1 CASNPSGRAGENIQYF TGCGCCAGCAACCCCTCGGGCAGGGCGGGGGAGAACATTCAGTACTTC
- TRBJ2-5 - TRBV7-8 CASSFGEKETQYF TGTGCCAGCAGCTTTGGAGAGAAAGAGACCCAGTACTTC
- TRBJ1-1 - TRBV7-9 CASSADRNTEAFF TGTGCCAGCAGCGCCGACAGAAACACTGAAGCTTTCTTT
- TRBJ1-2 - TRBV7-8 CASSLRGGLGYTF TGTGCCAGCAGCTTGCGGGGGGGGTTAGGCTACACCTTC
- TRBJ2-1 TRBD2 TRBV9 CASSEVGRASYNEQFF TGTGCCAGCAGCGAGGTCGGGAGGGCCTCCTACAATGAGCAGTTCTTC
- TRBJ1-1 - TRBV2 CASRNRDGTEAFF TGTGCCAGCAGAAACAGGGATGGCACTGAAGCTTTCTTT
few TRBJ2-7 - TRBV18 CASSRVAGRTYEQYF TGTGCCAGCTCACGGGTGGCAGGGCGGACCTACGAGCAGTACTTC
- TRBJ1-4 TRBD1 TRBV7-2 CASSARTGNEKLFF TGTGCCAGCAGCGCGCGGACAGGGAATGAAAAACTGTTTTTT
- TRBJ1-4 TRBD1 TRBV27 CASSLARGNEKLFF TGTGCCAGCAGTTTGGCCAGGGGGAATGAAAAACTGTTTTTT
- TRBJ2-5 TRBD2 TRBV6-5 CASSYSTRGGETQYF TGTGCCAGCAGTTACTCGACCCGGGGGGGGGAGACCCAGTACTTC
once TRBJ2-7 TRBD1 TRBV5-6 CASSFDRVSAEQYF TGTGCCAGCAGCTTCGACAGGGTTTCCGCCGAGCAGTACTTC
once TRBJ1-6 - TRBV12-3/TRBV12-4 CASSSISPLHF TGTGCCAGCAGTTCCATTTCACCCCTCCACTTT
- TRBJ2-7 - TRBV28 CASSLLGYEQYF TGTGCCAGCAGTTTACTCGGCTACGAGCAGTACTTC
- TRBJ2-1 TRBD1 TRBV30 CAWSVRTGRLRNEQFF TGTGCCTGGAGTGTACGGACAGGGCGGTTACGCAATGAGCAGTTCTTC
- TRBJ2-3 TRBD2 TRBV10-2 CASSESRSSGRVDTQYF TGCGCCAGCAGTGAGTCGAGGTCTAGCGGGAGAGTTGATACGCAGTATTTT
- TRBJ1-3 - TRBV7-9 CASSLPRNTIYF TGTGCCAGCAGCTTACCTAGAAACACCATATATTTT
- TRBJ1-1 - TRBV30 CAWSADWNTEAFF TGTGCCTGGAGTGCGGACTGGAACACTGAAGCTTTCTTT
many TRBJ1-4 - TRBV10-3 CAIKDSNEKLFF TGTGCCATCAAAGACAGTAATGAAAAACTGTTTTTT
- TRBJ1-6 - TRBV3-1/TRBV3-2 CASSQAKRQAWGSPLHF TGTGCCAGCAGCCAAGCGAAACGACAGGCCTGGGGTTCACCCCTCCACTTT
- TRBJ2-1 TRBD2 TRBV19 CASSPGLGYNEQFF TGTGCCAGTAGTCCGGGACTAGGATACAATGAGCAGTTCTTC
- TRBJ1-6 TRBD1 TRBV7-6 CASSLGQGALNSPLHF TGTGCCAGCAGCTTAGGACAGGGGGCATTGAATTCACCCCTCCACTTT
- TRBJ2-3 TRBD1 TRBV27 CASSQNRGADTQYF TGTGCCAGCAGTCAGAACAGGGGAGCGGATACGCAGTATTTT
- TRBJ1-2 TRBD1 TRBV5-1 CASSLTGEYGYTF TGCGCCAGCAGCTTGACAGGGGAGTATGGCTACACCTTC
- TRBJ1-2 TRBD1 TRBV6-9 CASSPEATGGSGYTF TGTGCCAGCAGCCCAGAGGCGACAGGGGGCTCGGGCTACACCTTC
- TRBJ2-1 - TRBV2 CASSGQYNEQFF TGTGCCAGCAGTGGGCAGTACAATGAGCAGTTCTTC
- TRBJ1-2 - TRBV7-9 CASSLQVNYGYTF TGTGCCAGCAGCTTACAGGTGAACTATGGCTACACCTTC
once TRBJ2-5 - TRBV7-2 CASSLTAGQETQYF TGTGCCAGCAGCTTAACGGCAGGCCAAGAGACCCAGTACTTC
- TRBJ2-7 - TRBV7-9 CASSFPVAETYEQYF TGTGCCAGCAGCTTCCCGGTGGCGGAGACCTACGAGCAGTACTTC
once TRBJ2-7 - TRBV7-9 CASSVRKGAIYEQYF TGTGCCAGCAGCGTTAGAAAAGGGGCCATCTACGAGCAGTACTTC
- TRBJ2-1 - TRBV19 CASSMGGGRVYNEQFF TGTGCCAGTAGTATGGGTGGGGGCCGGGTCTACAATGAGCAGTTCTTC
- TRBJ1-1 - TRBV9 CASSRTDRPEAFF TGTGCCAGCAGTAGAACCGACCGGCCGGAGGCTTTCTTT
- TRBJ1-2 - TRBV6-1 CASSDLSSGGYGYGYTF TGTGCCAGCAGTGACTTAAGTTCGGGGGGCTACGGCTATGGCTACACCTTC
- TRBJ1-3 TRBD1 TRBV9 CASSAPGTGGAGGNTIYF TGTGCCAGCAGCGCCCCCGGGACAGGGGGTGCTGGTGGAAACACCATATATTTT
few TRBJ1-5 - TRBV4-3 CASSQDLSNQPQHF TGCGCCAGCAGCCAAGATCTTAGCAATCAGCCCCAGCATTTT
- TRBJ2-5 - TRBV10-3 CAISDREETQYF TGTGCCATCAGTGACAGGGAAGAGACCCAGTACTTC
- TRBJ2-2 TRBD1 TRBV4-1 CASSQLYPPGTGYTGELFF TGCGCCAGCAGCCAACTATACCCGCCCGGGACAGGGTACACCGGGGAGCTGTTTTTT
- TRBJ1-4 - TRBV7-6 CASSPRANRNEKLFF TGTGCCAGCAGCCCCCGAGCGAATAGGAACGAAAAACTGTTTTTT
- TRBJ2-7 TRBD1 TRBV5-5 CASSRDRGLQYF TGTGCCAGCAGCCGGGACAGGGGGCTGCAGTACTTC
- TRBJ2-2 - TRBV24-1 CATSDNIRVELFF TGTGCCACCAGTGACAATATCCGGGTGGAGCTGTTTTTT
- TRBJ1-2 - TRBV28 CASSPGGHFGYTF TGTGCCAGCAGCCCGGGCGGACACTTTGGCTACACCTTC
once TRBJ1-1 TRBD1 TRBV11-2 CASSWDRDFEAFF TGTGCCAGCAGCTGGGACAGGGACTTTGAAGCTTTCTTT
- TRBJ2-7 TRBD1 TRBV28 CASRGQNSYEQYF TGTGCCAGCAGGGGACAGAACTCCTACGAGCAGTACTTC
once TRBJ2-1 - TRBV11-3 CASSLTRGYNEQFF TGTGCCAGCAGCTTAACCAGGGGATACAATGAGCAGTTCTTC
once TRBJ2-6 TRBD1 TRBV2 CARIGTGPSGANVLTF TGTGCCAGAATAGGGACAGGACCCTCTGGGGCCAACGTCCTGACTTTC
- TRBJ2-4 TRBD1 TRBV5-1 CASSLGDRGQDIQYF TGCGCCAGCAGCTTGGGTGACAGGGGGCAAGACATTCAGTACTTC
- TRBJ2-1 - TRBV14 CASSPGSYNEQFF TGTGCCAGCAGCCCAGGCAGCTACAATGAGCAGTTCTTC
once TRBJ2-3 TRBD2 TRBV24-1 CATSSGGGRSDTQYF TGTGCCACCAGTAGCGGGGGAGGGCGGTCAGATACGCAGTATTTT
- TRBJ2-5 TRBD1 TRBV19 CASSTTGIRETQYF TGTGCCAGTAGTACGACAGGGATTCGAGAGACCCAGTACTTC
- TRBJ1-2 - TRBV18 CASSPEAVEGYTF TGTGCCAGCTCACCAGAGGCAGTTGAGGGCTACACCTTC
- TRBJ1-1 - TRBV2 CASSQTAGEAFF TGTGCCAGCAGTCAAACAGCTGGTGAAGCTTTCTTT
- TRBJ2-1 TRBD2 TRBV7-8 CASSASGTVYNEQFF TGTGCCAGCAGCGCGAGCGGGACCGTCTACAATGAGCAGTTCTTC
- TRBJ2-1 TRBD2 TRBV4-3 CASSPGTSGYNEQFF TGCGCCAGCAGCCCCGGGACTAGCGGCTACAATGAGCAGTTCTTC
- TRBJ2-2 TRBD1 TRBV18 CASSPFGTGSTGELFF TGTGCCAGCTCACCATTTGGGACAGGGTCCACCGGGGAGCTGTTTTTT
- TRBJ1-1 - TRBV27 CASSPPTPAGTEAFF TGTGCCAGCAGTCCCCCGACACCTGCGGGCACTGAAGCTTTCTTT
- TRBJ2-1 - TRBV7-9 CASSPKTRLSPEQFF TGTGCCAGCAGCCCAAAGACTCGGCTGAGCCCCGAGCAGTTCTTC